Below, one T cell receptor beta chain is given with its context. Antigen: not known. The record originates from a study of CD4+ T cells in melanoma. Notes on the study in general: A reported correlation linked neoantigen-specific CD4+ T cells to CD8+, macrophage and B cell function. Neoantigen-specific CD4+ T cells in melanoma reportedly had diverse differentiation states.

The V gene lost 1 base and the J gene lost 3 bases, with 13 bases spanning the gap. There are 15 residues in the CDR3. Germline V gene sequence: CDR1 SGHRS, CDR2 YFSETQ. Sequenced by immunoSEQ multiplex PCR; TCRdb stores in-frame clones only, minus some. The data show over 15,000 clones, 76% seen once. This rearrangement joins TRBV5-1 to TRBJ1-1; a possible D gene is TRBD1 (5 bases). The TCR originated in a human donor with melanoma. The sequencing input was cells from a culture (not recorded whether cultured in vitro). The CDR3 sequence: CASSLLGEGHTEAFF. The CDR3 nucleotides are TGCGCCAGCAGCTTGTTGGGGGAGGGTCACACTGAAGCTTTCTTT.